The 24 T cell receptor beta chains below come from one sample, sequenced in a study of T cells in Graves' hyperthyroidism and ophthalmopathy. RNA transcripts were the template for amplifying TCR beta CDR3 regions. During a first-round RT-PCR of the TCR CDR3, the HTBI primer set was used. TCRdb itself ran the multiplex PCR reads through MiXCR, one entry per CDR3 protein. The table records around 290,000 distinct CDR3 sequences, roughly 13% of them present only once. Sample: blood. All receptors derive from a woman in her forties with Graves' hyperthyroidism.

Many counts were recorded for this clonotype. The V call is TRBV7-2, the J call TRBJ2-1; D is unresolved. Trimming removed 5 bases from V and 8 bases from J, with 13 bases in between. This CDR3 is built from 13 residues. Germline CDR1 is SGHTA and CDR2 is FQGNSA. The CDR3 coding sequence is TGTGCCAGCAGCCTAAAAGCAGGCGATGAGCAGTTCTTC. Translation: CASSLKAGDEQFF.

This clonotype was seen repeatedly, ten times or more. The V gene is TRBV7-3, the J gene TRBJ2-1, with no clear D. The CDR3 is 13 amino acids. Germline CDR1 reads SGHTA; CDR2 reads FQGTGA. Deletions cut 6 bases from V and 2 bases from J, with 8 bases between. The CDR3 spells CASSLRPYNEQFF. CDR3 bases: TGTGCCAGCAGTCTCCGCCCCTACAATGAGCAGTTCTTC. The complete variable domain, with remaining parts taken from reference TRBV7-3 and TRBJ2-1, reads GAGVSQTPSNKVTEKGKYVELRCDPISGHTALYWYRQSLGQGPEFLIYFQGTGAADDSGLPNDRFFAVRPEGSVSTLKIQRTERGDSAVYLCASSLRPYNEQFFGPGTRLTVL.

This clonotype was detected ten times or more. The CDR3 nucleotides read TGTGCCAGCAGCTTGGGGACAGGTCAAGAGACCCAGTACTTC. It yields the protein CASSLGTGQETQYF. This chain connects TRBV7-9 to TRBJ2-5; 8 bases align to TRBD1. The CDR3 is made up of 14 amino acids. V shed 3 bases and J 2 bases; nucleotides not matched to a gene: 2. Germline V lookup: CDR1 SEHNR, CDR2 FQNEAQ (reference sequence).

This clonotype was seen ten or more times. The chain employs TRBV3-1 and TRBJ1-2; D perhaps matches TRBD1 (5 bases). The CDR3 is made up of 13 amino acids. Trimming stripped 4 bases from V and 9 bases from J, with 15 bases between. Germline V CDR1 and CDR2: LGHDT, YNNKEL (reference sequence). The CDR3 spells CASSPVGQVSYTF. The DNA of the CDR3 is TGTGCCAGCAGCCCCGTGGGGCAGGTTAGCTACACCTTC. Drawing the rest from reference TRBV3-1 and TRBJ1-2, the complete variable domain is DTAVSQTPKYLVTQMGNDKSIKCEQNLGHDTMYWYKQDSKKFLKIMFSYNNKELIINETVPNRFSPKSPDKAHLNLHINSLELGDSAVYFCASSPVGQVSYTFGSGTRLTVV.

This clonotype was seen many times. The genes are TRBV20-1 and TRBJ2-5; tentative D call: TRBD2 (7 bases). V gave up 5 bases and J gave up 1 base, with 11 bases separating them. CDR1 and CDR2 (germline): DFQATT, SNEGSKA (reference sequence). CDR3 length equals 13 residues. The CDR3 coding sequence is TGCAGTGCTCCGGCGGGGGCCCAAGAGACCCAGTACTTC. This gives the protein CSAPAGAQETQYF.

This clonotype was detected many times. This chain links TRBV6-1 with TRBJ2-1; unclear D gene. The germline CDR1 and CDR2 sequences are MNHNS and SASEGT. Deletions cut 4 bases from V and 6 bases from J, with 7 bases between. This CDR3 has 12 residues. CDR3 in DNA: TGTGCCAGCAGTGGACGGATCAATGAGCAGTTCTTC. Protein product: CASSGRINEQFF.

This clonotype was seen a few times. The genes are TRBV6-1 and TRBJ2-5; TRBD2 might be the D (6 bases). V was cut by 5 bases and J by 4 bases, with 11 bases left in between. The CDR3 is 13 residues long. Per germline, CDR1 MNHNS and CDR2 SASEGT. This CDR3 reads CASSRELGETQYF. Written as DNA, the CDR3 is TGTGCCAGCAGTCGGGAGCTGGGAGAGACCCAGTACTTC.

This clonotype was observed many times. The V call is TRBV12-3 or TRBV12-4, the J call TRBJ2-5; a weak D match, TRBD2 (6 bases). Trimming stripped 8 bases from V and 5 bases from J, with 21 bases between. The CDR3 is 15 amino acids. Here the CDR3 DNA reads TGTGCCAGCGCGCCCCAAGTTGGGGAGGTGGAGACCCAGTACTTC. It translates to CASAPQVGEVETQYF.

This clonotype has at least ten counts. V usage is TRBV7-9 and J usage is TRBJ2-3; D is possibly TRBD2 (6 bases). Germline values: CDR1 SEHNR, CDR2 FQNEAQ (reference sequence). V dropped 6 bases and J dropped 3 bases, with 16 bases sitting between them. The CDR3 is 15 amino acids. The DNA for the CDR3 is TGTGCCAGCAGTTATACGGGAGTTCTAACAGATACGCAGTATTTT. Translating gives CASSYTGVLTDTQYF. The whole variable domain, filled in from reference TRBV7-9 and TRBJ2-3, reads DTGVSQNPRHKITKRGQNVTFRCDPISEHNRLYWYRQTLGQGPEFLTYFQNEAQLEKSRLLSDRFSAERPKGSFSTLEIQRTEQGDSAMYLCASSYTGVLTDTQYFGPGTRLTVL.

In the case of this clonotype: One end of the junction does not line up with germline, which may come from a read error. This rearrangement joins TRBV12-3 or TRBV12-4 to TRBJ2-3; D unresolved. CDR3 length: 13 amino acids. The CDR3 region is CASSVADTDTQYF. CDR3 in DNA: TGTGCCAGCAGTGTAGCCGACACAGATACGCAGTATTTT.

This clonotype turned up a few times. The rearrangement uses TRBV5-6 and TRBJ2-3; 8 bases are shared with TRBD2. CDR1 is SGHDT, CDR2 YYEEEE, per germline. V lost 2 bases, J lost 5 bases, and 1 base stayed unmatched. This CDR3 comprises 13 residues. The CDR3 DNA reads TGTGCCAGCAGCTTTAGCGGGATAGATACGCAGTATTTT. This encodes CASSFSGIDTQYF.

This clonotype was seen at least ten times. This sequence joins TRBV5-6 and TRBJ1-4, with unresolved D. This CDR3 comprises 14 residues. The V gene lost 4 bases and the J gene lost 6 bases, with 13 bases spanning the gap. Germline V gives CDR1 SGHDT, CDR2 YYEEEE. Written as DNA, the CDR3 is TGTGCCAGCAGCCCCATCAGAGGAGATGAAAAACTGTTTTTT. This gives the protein CASSPIRGDEKLFF.

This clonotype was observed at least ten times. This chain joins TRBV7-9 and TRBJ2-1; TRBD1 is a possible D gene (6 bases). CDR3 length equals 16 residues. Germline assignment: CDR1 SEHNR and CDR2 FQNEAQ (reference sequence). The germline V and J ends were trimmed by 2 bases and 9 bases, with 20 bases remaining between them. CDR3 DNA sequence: TGTGCCAGCAGCTTAAGATGGGGCGGTACAGGGAGTGAGCAGTTCTTC. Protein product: CASSLRWGGTGSEQFF. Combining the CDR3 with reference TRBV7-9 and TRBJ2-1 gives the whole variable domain DTGVSQNPRHKITKRGQNVTFRCDPISEHNRLYWYRQTLGQGPEFLTYFQNEAQLEKSRLLSDRFSAERPKGSFSTLEIQRTEQGDSAMYLCASSLRWGGTGSEQFFGPGTRLTVL.

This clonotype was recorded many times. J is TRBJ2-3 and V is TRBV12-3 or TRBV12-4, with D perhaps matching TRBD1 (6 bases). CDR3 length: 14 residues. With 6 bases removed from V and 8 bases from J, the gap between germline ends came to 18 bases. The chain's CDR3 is CASSQGTSRGTQYF. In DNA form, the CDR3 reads TGTGCCAGCAGCCAAGGGACCTCCAGGGGTACGCAGTATTTT.

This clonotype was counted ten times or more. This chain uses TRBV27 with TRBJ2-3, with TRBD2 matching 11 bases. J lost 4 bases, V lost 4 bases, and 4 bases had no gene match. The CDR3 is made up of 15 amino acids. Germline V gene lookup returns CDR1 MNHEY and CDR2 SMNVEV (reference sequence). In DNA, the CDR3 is TGTGCCAGCAGTTCTAGACTAGCGGGACCAGATACGCAGTATTTT. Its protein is CASSSRLAGPDTQYF.

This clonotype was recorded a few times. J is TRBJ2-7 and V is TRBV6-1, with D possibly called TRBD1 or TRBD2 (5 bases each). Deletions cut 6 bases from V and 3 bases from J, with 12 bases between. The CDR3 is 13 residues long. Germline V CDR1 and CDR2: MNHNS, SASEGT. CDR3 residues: CASRGPPDYEQYF. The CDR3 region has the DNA TGTGCCAGCAGGGGACCCCCAGACTACGAGCAGTACTTC.

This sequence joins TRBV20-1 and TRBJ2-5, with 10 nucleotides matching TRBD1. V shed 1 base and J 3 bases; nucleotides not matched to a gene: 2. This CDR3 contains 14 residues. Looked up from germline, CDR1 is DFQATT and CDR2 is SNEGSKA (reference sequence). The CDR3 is CSARGGTGEETQYF. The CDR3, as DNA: TGCAGTGCTAGAGGGGGGACAGGGGAAGAGACCCAGTACTTC.

CDR3 region: CSAGDFTQYF. CDR3 sequence (DNA): TGCAGTGCCGGGGATTTTACGCAGTATTTT. V is TRBV20-1 and J is TRBJ2-3; D might be TRBD2 (5 bases). The CDR3 sequence is 10 residues long. V lost 6 bases to trimming and J lost 8 bases, with 9 bases between them. The germline V gene has CDR1 DFQATT and CDR2 SNEGSKA (reference sequence).

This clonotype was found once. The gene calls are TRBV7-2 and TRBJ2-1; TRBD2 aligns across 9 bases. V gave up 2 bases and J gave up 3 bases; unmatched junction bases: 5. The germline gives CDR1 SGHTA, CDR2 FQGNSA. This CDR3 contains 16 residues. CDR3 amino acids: CASSLSAGGDYNEQFF. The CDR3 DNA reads TGTGCCAGCAGCTTATCGGCGGGGGGGGACTACAATGAGCAGTTCTTC.

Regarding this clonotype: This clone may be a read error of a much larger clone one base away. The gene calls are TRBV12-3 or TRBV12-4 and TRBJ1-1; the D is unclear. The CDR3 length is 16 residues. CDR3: CASSPVTVLMNTEASF. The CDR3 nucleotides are TGTGCCAGCAGTCCCGTCACCGTACTTATGAACACTGAAGCTTCCTTT.

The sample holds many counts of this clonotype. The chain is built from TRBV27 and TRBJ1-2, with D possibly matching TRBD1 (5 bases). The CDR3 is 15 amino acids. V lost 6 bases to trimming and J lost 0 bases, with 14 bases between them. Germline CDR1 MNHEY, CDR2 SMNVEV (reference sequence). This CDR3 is CASRLATASNYGYTF. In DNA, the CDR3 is TGTGCCAGCAGACTCGCGACAGCCTCTAACTATGGCTACACCTTC.

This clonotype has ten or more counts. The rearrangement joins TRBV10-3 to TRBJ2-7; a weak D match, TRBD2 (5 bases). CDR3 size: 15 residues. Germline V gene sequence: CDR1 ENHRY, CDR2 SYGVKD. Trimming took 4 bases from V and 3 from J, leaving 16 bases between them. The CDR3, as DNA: TGTGCCATCAGTGGCGGACGGGGAGAGATCTACGAGCAGTACTTC. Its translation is CAISGGRGEIYEQYF.

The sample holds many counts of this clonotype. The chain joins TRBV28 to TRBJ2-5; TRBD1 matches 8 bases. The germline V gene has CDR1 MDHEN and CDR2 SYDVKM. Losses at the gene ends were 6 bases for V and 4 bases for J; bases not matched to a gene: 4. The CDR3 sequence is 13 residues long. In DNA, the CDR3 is TGTGCCAGCAGGGGACAGGTAGGAGAGACCCAGTACTTC. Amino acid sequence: CASRGQVGETQYF.

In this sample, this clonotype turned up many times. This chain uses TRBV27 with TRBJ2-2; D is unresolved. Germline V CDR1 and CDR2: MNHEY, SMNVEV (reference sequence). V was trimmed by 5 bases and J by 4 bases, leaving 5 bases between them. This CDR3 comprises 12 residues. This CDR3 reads CASSLLTGELFF. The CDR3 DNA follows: TGTGCCAGCAGTCTCCTCACCGGGGAGCTGTTTTTT.